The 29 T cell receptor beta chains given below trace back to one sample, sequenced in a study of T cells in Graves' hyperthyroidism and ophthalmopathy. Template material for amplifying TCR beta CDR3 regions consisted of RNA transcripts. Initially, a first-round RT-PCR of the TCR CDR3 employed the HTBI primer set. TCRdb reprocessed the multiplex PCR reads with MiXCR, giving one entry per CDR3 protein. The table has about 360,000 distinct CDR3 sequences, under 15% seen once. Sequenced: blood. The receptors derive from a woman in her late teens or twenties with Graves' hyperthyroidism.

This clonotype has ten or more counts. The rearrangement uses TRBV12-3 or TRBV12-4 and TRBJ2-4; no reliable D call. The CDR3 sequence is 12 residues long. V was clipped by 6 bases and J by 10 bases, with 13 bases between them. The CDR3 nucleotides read TGTGCCAGCAGAAAGGACCTCGGGATTCAGTACTTC. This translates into CASRKDLGIQYF.

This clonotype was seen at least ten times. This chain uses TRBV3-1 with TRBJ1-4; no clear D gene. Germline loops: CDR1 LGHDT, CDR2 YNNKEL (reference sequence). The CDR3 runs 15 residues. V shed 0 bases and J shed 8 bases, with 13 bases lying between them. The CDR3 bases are TGTGCCAGCAGCCAAGAAATGAGGTCAGGCGAAAAACTGTTTTTT. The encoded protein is CASSQEMRSGEKLFF.

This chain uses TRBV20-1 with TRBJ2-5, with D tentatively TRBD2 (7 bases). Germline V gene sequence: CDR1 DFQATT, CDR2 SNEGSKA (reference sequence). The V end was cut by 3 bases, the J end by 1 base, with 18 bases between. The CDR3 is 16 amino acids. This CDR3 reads CSASLLRGGIQETQYF. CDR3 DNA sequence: TGCAGTGCTAGTCTACTAAGGGGGGGAATCCAAGAGACCCAGTACTTC.

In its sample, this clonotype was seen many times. The CDR3 nucleotides read TGTGCCAGCAGTCCTGGACTATTCTACACCTTC. Its translation: CASSPGLFYTF. This sequence joins TRBV3-1 and TRBJ1-2, with D uncertain. V was clipped by 6 bases and J by 10 bases, with 12 bases between them. The length of the CDR3 is 11 residues. The germline V gene encodes CDR1 LGHDT and CDR2 YNNKEL (reference sequence). The variable domain in full, with the rest retrieved from reference TRBV3-1 and TRBJ1-2, is DTAVSQTPKYLVTQMGNDKSIKCEQNLGHDTMYWYKQDSKKFLKIMFSYNNKELIINETVPNRFSPKSPDKAHLNLHINSLELGDSAVYFCASSPGLFYTFGSGTRLTVV.

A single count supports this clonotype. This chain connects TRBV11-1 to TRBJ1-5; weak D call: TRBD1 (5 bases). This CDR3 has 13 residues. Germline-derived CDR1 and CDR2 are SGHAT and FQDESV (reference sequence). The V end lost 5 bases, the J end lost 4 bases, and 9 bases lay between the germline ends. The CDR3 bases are TGTGCCAGCAGCCGACAGAAAAATCAGCCCCAGCATTTT. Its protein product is CASSRQKNQPQHF.

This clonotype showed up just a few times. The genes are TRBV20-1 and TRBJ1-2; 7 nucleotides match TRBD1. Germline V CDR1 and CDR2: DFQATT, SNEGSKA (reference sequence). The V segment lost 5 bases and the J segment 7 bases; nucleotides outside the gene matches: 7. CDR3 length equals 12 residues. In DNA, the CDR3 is TGCAGTGCTCGAGCCTCAGGGGGTGGCTACACCTTC. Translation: CSARASGGGYTF.

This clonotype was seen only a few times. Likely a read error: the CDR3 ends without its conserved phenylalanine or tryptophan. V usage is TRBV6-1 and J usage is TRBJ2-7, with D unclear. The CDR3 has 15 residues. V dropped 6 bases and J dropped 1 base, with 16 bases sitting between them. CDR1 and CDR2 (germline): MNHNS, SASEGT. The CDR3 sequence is CASSQNSYGSYEQYL. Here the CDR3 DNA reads TGTGCCAGCAGCCAAAACTCGTACGGGTCCTACGAGCAGTACCTC.

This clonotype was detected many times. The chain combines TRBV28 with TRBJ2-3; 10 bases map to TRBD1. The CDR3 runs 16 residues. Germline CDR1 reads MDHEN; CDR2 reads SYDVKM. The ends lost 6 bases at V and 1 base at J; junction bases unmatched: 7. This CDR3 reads CASSSTGGEGTDTQYF. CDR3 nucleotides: TGTGCCAGCAGCTCGACAGGGGGCGAGGGCACAGATACGCAGTATTTT.

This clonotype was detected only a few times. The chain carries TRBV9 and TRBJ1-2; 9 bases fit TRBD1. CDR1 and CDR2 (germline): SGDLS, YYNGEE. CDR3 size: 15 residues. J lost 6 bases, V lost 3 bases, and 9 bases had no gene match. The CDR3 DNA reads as TGTGCCAGCAGCGCCCTCTGGACAGGGGAGGATGGCTACACCTTC. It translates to CASSALWTGEDGYTF.

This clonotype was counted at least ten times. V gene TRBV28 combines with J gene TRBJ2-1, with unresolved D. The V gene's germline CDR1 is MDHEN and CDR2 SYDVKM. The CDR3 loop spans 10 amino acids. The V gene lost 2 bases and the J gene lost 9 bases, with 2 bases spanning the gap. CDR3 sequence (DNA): TGTGCCAGCAGTTTACGTGAGCAGTTCTTC. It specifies CASSLREQFF. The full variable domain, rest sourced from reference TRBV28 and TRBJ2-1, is DVKVTQSSRYLVKRTGEKVFLECVQDMDHENMFWYRQDPGLGLRLIYFSYDVKMKEKGDIPEGYSVSREKKERFSLILESASTNQTSMYLCASSLREQFFGPGTRLTVL.

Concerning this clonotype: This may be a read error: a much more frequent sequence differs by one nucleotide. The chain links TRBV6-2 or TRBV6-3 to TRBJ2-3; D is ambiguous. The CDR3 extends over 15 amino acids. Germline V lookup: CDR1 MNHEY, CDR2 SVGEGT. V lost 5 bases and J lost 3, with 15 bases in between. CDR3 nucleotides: TGTGCCAGCAGTGATTCCGGGCCGGGTACAGATACGCAGTATTTT. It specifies CASSDSGPGTDTQYF.

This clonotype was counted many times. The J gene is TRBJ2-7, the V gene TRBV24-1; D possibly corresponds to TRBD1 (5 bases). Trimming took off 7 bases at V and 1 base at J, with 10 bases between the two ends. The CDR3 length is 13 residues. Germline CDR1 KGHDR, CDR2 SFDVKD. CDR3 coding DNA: TGTGCCACCAGCCAAACAGGATCCTACGAGCAGTACTTC. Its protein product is CATSQTGSYEQYF.

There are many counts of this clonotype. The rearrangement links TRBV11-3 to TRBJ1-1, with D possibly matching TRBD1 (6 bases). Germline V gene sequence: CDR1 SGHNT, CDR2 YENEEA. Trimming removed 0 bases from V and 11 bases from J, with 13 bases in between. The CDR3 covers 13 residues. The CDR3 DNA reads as TGTGCCAGCAGCTTAGATCAACGGGGGCTGGCTTTCTTT. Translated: CASSLDQRGLAFF.

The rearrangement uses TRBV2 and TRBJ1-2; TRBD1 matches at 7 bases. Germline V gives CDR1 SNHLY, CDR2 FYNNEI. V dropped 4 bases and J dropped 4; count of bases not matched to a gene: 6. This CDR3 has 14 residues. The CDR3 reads CASSAGQMGYGYTF. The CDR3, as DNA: TGTGCCAGCAGTGCGGGACAGATGGGCTATGGCTACACCTTC.

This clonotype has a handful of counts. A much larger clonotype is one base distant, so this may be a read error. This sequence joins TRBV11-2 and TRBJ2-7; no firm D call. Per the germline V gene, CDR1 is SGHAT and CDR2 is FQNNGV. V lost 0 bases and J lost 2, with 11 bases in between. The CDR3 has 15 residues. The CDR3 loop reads CASSLDPQTTYEQYF. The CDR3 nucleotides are TGTGCCAGCAGCTTAGACCCACAGACCACCTACGAGCAGTACTTC.

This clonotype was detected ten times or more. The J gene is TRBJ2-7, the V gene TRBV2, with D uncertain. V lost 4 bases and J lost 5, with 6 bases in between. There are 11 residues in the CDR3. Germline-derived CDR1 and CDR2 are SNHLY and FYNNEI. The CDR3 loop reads CASSGPDEQYF. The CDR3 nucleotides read TGTGCCAGCAGTGGGCCAGACGAGCAGTACTTC.

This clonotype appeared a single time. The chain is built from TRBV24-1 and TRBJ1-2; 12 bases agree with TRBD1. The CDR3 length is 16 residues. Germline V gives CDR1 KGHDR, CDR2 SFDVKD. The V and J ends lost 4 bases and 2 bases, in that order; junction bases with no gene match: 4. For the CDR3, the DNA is TGTGCCACCAGTGAGCCCGGGACAGGGGGCAACTATGGCTACACCTTC. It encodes CATSEPGTGGNYGYTF.

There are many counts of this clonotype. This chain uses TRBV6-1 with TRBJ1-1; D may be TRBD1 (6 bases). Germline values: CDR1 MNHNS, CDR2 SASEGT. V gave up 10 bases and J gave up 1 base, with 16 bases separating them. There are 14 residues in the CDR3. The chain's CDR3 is CATQTGTKNTEAFF. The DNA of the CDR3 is TGTGCCACCCAAACCGGGACAAAGAACACTGAAGCTTTCTTT.

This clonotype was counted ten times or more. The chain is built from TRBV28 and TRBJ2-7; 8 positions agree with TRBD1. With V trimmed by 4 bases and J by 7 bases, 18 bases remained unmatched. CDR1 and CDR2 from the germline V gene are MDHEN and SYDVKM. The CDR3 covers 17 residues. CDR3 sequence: CASSSHTGTGLEGEQYF. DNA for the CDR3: TGTGCCAGCAGTTCGCATACCGGGACAGGACTTGAAGGGGAGCAGTACTTC.

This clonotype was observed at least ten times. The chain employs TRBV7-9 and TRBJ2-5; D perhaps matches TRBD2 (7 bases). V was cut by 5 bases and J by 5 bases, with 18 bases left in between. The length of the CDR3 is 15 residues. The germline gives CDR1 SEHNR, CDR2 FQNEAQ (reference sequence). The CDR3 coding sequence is TGTGCCAGCAGCCAACCTAGCGGAGACAGGGAGACCCAGTACTTC. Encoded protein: CASSQPSGDRETQYF.

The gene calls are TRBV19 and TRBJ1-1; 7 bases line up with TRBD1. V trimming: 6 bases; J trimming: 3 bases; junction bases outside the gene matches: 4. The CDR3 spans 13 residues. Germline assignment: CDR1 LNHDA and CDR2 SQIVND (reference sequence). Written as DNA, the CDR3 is TGTGCCAGTAGCGGGACAGTGGACACTGAAGCTTTCTTT. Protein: CASSGTVDTEAFF. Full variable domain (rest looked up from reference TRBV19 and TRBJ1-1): DGGITQSPKYLFRKEGQNVTLSCEQNLNHDAMYWYRQDPGQGLRLIYYSQIVNDFQKGDIAEGYSVSREKKESFPLTVTSAQKNPTAFYLCASSGTVDTEAFFGQGTRLTVV.

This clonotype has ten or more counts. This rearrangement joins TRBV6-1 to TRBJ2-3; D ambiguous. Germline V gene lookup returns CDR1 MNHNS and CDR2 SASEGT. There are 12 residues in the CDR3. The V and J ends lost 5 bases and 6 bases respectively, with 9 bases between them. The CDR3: CASSFPWDTQYF. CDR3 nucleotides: TGTGCCAGCAGTTTCCCGTGGGATACGCAGTATTTT.

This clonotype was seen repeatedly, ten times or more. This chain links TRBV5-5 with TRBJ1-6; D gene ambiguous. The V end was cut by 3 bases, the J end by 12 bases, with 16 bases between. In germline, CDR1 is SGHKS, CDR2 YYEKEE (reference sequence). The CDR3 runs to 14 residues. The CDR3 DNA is TGTGCCAGCAGCTCGGTAGGGATTTACCAACCCCTCCACTTT. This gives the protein CASSSVGIYQPLHF. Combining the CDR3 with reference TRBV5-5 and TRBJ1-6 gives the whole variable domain DAGVTQSPTHLIKTRGQQVTLRCSPISGHKSVSWYQQVLGQGPQFIFQYYEKEERGRGNFPDRFSARQFPNYSSELNVNALLLGDSALYLCASSSVGIYQPLHFGNGTRLTVT.

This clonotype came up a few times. This chain's CDR3 is CATSDPGQDEGYGYTF. CDR3 nucleotide sequence: TGTGCCACCAGTGACCCGGGACAGGACGAGGGCTATGGCTACACCTTC. V usage is TRBV24-1 and J usage is TRBJ1-2, with 8 bases that match TRBD1. Germline loops: CDR1 KGHDR, CDR2 SFDVKD. CDR3 length: 16 amino acids. V lost 4 bases to trimming and J lost 4 bases; unmatched junction nucleotides: 10.

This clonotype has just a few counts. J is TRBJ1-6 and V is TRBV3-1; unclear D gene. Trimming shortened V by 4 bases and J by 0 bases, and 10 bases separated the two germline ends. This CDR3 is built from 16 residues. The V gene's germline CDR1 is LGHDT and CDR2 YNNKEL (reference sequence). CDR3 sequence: CASSRLQSSYNSPLHF. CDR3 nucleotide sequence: TGTGCCAGCAGCCGGTTACAGAGCTCCTATAATTCACCCCTCCACTTT.

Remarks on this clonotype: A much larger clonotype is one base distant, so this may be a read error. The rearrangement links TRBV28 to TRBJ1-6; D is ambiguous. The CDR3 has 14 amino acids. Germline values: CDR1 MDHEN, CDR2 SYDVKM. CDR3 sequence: CASGLLVDNSPLHF. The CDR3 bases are TGTGCCAGCGGTTTATTAGTGGATAATTCACCCCTCCACTTT.

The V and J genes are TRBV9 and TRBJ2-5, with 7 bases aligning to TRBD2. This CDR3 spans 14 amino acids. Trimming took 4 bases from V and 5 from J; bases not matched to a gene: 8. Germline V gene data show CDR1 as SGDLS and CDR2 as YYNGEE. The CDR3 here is CASSPRGGTETQYF. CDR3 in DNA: TGTGCCAGCAGCCCCCGGGGAGGGACGGAGACCCAGTACTTC. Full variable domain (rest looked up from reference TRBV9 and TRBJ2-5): DSGVTQTPKHLITATGQRVTLRCSPRSGDLSVYWYQQSLDQGLQFLIQYYNGEERAKGNILERFSAQQFPDLHSELNLSSLELGDSALYFCASSPRGGTETQYFGPGTRLLVL.

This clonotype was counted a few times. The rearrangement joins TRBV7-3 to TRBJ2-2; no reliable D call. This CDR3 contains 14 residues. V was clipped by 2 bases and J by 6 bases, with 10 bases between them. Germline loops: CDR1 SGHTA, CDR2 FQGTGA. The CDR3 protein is CASSLDFNAGELFF. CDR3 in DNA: TGTGCCAGCAGCTTAGACTTCAACGCCGGGGAGCTGTTTTTT.

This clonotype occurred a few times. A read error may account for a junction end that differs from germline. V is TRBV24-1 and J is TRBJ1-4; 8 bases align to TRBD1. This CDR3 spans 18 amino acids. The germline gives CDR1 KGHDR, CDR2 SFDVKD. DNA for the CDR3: TGTACCACCAGTGGGATGACAGGGGCTCGAGATACTAATGAAAAACTGTTTTTT. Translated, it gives CTTSGMTGARDTNEKLFF.